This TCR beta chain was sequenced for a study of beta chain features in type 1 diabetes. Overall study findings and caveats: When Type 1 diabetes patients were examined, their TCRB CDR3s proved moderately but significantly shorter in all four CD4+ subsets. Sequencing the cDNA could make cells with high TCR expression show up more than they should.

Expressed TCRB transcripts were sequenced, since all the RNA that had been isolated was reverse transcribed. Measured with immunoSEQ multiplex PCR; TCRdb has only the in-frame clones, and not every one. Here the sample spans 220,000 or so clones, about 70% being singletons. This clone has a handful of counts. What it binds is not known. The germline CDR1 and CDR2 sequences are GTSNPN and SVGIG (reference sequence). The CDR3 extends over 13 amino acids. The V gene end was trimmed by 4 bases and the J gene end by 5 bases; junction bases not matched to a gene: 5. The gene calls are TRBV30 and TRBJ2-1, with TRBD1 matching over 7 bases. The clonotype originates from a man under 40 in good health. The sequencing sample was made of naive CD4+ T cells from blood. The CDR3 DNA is TGTGCCTGGAAAGGGGGCCCCCACAATGAGCAGTTCTTC. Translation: CAWKGGPHNEQFF.